The rows below give T cell receptor beta chains drawn from one sample of a study of T cells in Graves' hyperthyroidism and ophthalmopathy. Each CDR3 protein is one row after TCRdb ran MiXCR on the multiplex PCR reads. This sample yields over 120,000 distinct CDR3 sequences, of which roughly 23% are seen a single time; around two thirds belongs to the top ten. What was sequenced was blood. Receptor source: a woman aged 45-59 years with Graves' hyperthyroidism that later progressed to Graves' ophthalmopathy. CDR3s include the opening cysteine and the closing phenylalanine or tryptophan. Fields, in order: clone size, V gene, J gene, CDR3 protein. A row's size may be missing; if present it is once, few, many or a size class.

clone size: many; V gene: TRBV19; J gene: TRBJ1-2; CDR3 protein: CASSIVGYGYTF
clone size: few; V gene: TRBV24-1; J gene: TRBJ1-1; CDR3 protein: CATREPAGTGGKAFF
clone size: many; V gene: TRBV7-3; J gene: TRBJ2-2; CDR3 protein: CASSPAPQLAGELFF
clone size: many; V gene: TRBV12-3/TRBV12-4; J gene: TRBJ2-6; CDR3 protein: CASSQIRTGGGSGANVLTF
clone size: many; V gene: TRBV29-1; J gene: TRBJ2-6; CDR3 protein: CSVSLSGANVLTF
clone size: many; V gene: TRBV20-1; J gene: TRBJ1-5; CDR3 protein: CSARATGQPQHF
clone size: .; V gene: TRBV28; J gene: TRBJ2-7; CDR3 protein: CASRYRGPSSYEQYF
clone size: few; V gene: TRBV10-3; J gene: TRBJ2-2; CDR3 protein: CAISRPAENTGELFF
clone size: .; V gene: TRBV6-1; J gene: TRBJ2-2; CDR3 protein: CASRRGGANTGELFF
clone size: many; V gene: TRBV27; J gene: TRBJ1-1; CDR3 protein: CASSFRGMNTEAFF
clone size: .; V gene: TRBV11-2; J gene: TRBJ2-5; CDR3 protein: CASSLGQGGIETRYF
clone size: few; V gene: TRBV24-1; J gene: TRBJ2-5; CDR3 protein: CATSERTSGGPRGTQYF
clone size: .; V gene: TRBV5-8; J gene: TRBJ2-7; CDR3 protein: CASSRLAGGSYEQYF
clone size: .; V gene: TRBV5-1; J gene: TRBJ2-4; CDR3 protein: CASRPAGTALMGIQYF
clone size: once; V gene: TRBV27; J gene: TRBJ2-7; CDR3 protein: CASSPYTGRISEQYF
clone size: few; V gene: TRBV19; J gene: TRBJ1-5; CDR3 protein: CASSTQGPLGNQPQHF
clone size: .; V gene: TRBV5-1; J gene: TRBJ2-1; CDR3 protein: CASSYVGDYNEQFF
clone size: many; V gene: TRBV3-1; J gene: TRBJ1-4; CDR3 protein: CASSQDHRRANEKLFF
clone size: .; V gene: TRBV5-1; J gene: TRBJ1-4; CDR3 protein: CASSLNAANEKLFF
clone size: .; V gene: TRBV12-5; J gene: TRBJ1-1; CDR3 protein: CASGLGWGRDTEAFF
clone size: many; V gene: TRBV6-1; J gene: TRBJ2-7; CDR3 protein: CASSETYSSYEQYF
clone size: many; V gene: TRBV7-2; J gene: TRBJ2-1; CDR3 protein: CASSLVGIAGVGNEQFF
clone size: .; V gene: TRBV20-1; J gene: TRBJ2-7; CDR3 protein: CSASGDSVAYEQYF
clone size: few; V gene: TRBV25-1; J gene: TRBJ2-7; CDR3 protein: CASSGTRDSSSYEQYF
clone size: many; V gene: TRBV20-1; J gene: TRBJ2-1; CDR3 protein: CSASGSNPAISYNEQFF
clone size: many; V gene: TRBV2; J gene: TRBJ2-5; CDR3 protein: CASSEELKETQYF
clone size: many; V gene: TRBV2; J gene: TRBJ1-4; CDR3 protein: CASSSDGGDEKLFF
clone size: .; V gene: TRBV2; J gene: TRBJ1-1; CDR3 protein: CASSGQGVANTEAFF
clone size: few; V gene: TRBV20-1; J gene: TRBJ1-1; CDR3 protein: CSAGGMLNTEAFF
clone size: .; V gene: TRBV7-2; J gene: TRBJ2-7; CDR3 protein: CASSRDNSYEQYF
clone size: .; V gene: TRBV19; J gene: TRBJ1-6; CDR3 protein: CASKFARTGGNSPLHF
clone size: many; V gene: TRBV7-8; J gene: TRBJ2-5; CDR3 protein: CASSASGAAGTQYF
clone size: .; V gene: TRBV5-1; J gene: TRBJ1-5; CDR3 protein: CASSPTRGEGQPQHF
clone size: .; V gene: TRBV28; J gene: TRBJ1-2; CDR3 protein: CASSTLHAGTGGEKNYGYTF
clone size: many; V gene: TRBV12-3/TRBV12-4; J gene: TRBJ1-4; CDR3 protein: CASSLFNLGTNEKLFF
clone size: few; V gene: TRBV19; J gene: TRBJ2-1; CDR3 protein: CASSIPRLLGYNEQFF
clone size: many; V gene: TRBV6-1; J gene: TRBJ2-7; CDR3 protein: CASSSTGVAYYEQYF
clone size: .; V gene: TRBV19; J gene: TRBJ1-2; CDR3 protein: CASSRKDSNYGYTF
clone size: few; V gene: TRBV19; J gene: TRBJ1-5; CDR3 protein: CASSRGRDVSNQPQHF
clone size: few; V gene: TRBV6-5; J gene: TRBJ2-1; CDR3 protein: CASSSAGTRGKQFF
clone size: .; V gene: TRBV20-1; J gene: TRBJ2-3; CDR3 protein: CSALGQGAADTQYF
clone size: .; V gene: TRBV29-1; J gene: TRBJ1-1; CDR3 protein: CSVETQGFEAFF
clone size: many; V gene: TRBV6-1; J gene: TRBJ2-7; CDR3 protein: CASSEALGQGTYEQYF
clone size: many; V gene: TRBV12-3/TRBV12-4; J gene: TRBJ2-1; CDR3 protein: CAISLGGSYNEQFF
clone size: many; V gene: TRBV18; J gene: TRBJ2-7; CDR3 protein: CASSPYGSAEQYF
clone size: many; V gene: TRBV7-9; J gene: TRBJ2-7; CDR3 protein: CASSWARSAYEQYF
clone size: many; V gene: TRBV5-1; J gene: TRBJ2-7; CDR3 protein: CASSFGDRSYEQYF
clone size: few; V gene: TRBV24-1; J gene: TRBJ2-5; CDR3 protein: CATSDPQGQGGLETQYF